Presented here are 22 T cell receptor beta chains from one specimen sequenced in a study of T cell repertoires in cytomegalovirus infection (dated by TCRdb to about 2019). The instrument given in TCRdb is Illumina HiSeq 1500. The raw public reads went through TCRdb reprocessing: fastp at Q25, MiXCR clone calling, in-frame beta chains kept. Every entry covers one CDR3 protein and lists the most common genes and DNA from its rows. This sample gives 300,000 or so distinct CDR3 sequences in total; about a tenth of them show up just once. The top ten hold around 2.5% of the sample. The sequenced sample was PBMCs. These receptors all come from a human donor in good health (CMV status not recorded). Some clones in this sample may be carry-over from other donors' samples.

The sample holds many counts of this clonotype. The chain recombines TRBV19 with TRBJ1-2; TRBD1 matches 9 bases. The CDR3 spans 13 residues. Trimming took 7 bases from V and 4 from J; bases not matched to a gene: 4. CDR1 and CDR2 (germline): LNHDA, SQIVND (reference sequence). The CDR3 DNA sequence: TGTGCCAGTAACCCGGACAGGGGCTATGGCTACACCTTC. Translating gives CASNPDRGYGYTF. Full variable domain (remainder filled in from reference TRBV19 and TRBJ1-2): DGGITQSPKYLFRKEGQNVTLSCEQNLNHDAMYWYRQDPGQGLRLIYYSQIVNDFQKGDIAEGYSVSREKKESFPLTVTSAQKNPTAFYLCASNPDRGYGYTFGSGTRLTVV.

This clonotype came up many times. This chain links TRBV28 with TRBJ1-5; 7 nucleotides line up with TRBD1. The CDR3 is 15 residues long. Germline V gene data show CDR1 as MDHEN and CDR2 as SYDVKM. The trim removed 3 bases at V and 2 bases at J, leaving 4 bases unmatched. The chain's CDR3 is CASSFFGTGNQPQHF. The CDR3 region has the DNA TGTGCCAGCAGTTTCTTTGGGACAGGCAATCAGCCCCAGCATTTT. Variable domain in full (rest from reference TRBV28 and TRBJ1-5): DVKVTQSSRYLVKRTGEKVFLECVQDMDHENMFWYRQDPGLGLRLIYFSYDVKMKEKGDIPEGYSVSREKKERFSLILESASTNQTSMYLCASSFFGTGNQPQHFGDGTRLSIL.

This clonotype showed up many times. V and J are TRBV10-2 and TRBJ1-2, with 8 nucleotides matching TRBD1. Germline V gene data show CDR1 as WSHSY and CDR2 as SAAADI. V shed 7 bases, J shed 2 bases, and the junction held 9 bases outside the gene matches. CDR3 length: 15 amino acids. This CDR3 reads CASTREAGGNYGYTF. The CDR3 bases are TGCGCCAGCACTCGAGAGGCAGGGGGCAACTATGGCTACACCTTC.

This clonotype was counted ten times or more. The genes are TRBV6-1 and TRBJ2-7; D might be TRBD1 (5 bases). CDR1 is MNHNS and CDR2 is SASEGT in the germline V gene. Trimming took off 6 bases at V and 6 bases at J, with 30 bases between the two ends. The CDR3 consists of 18 residues. CDR3 protein: CASRTENLARQGGSEQYV. As DNA, the CDR3 is TGTGCCAGCAGAACTGAAAATCTGGCTCGGCAGGGTGGATCCGAGCAGTACGTC.

This clonotype was seen ten or more times. V and J are TRBV7-9 and TRBJ1-2, with a possible D match to TRBD1 (6 bases). From germline, CDR1 is SEHNR and CDR2 FQNEAQ (reference sequence). V was clipped by 5 bases and J by 2 bases, with 9 bases between them. The CDR3 totals 13 residues. CDR3 loop: CASSQDRNYGYTF. In DNA, the CDR3 is TGTGCCAGCAGCCAAGACAGGAACTATGGCTACACCTTC. The full variable domain, completed using reference TRBV7-9 and TRBJ1-2, is DTGVSQNPRHKITKRGQNVTFRCDPISEHNRLYWYRQTLGQGPEFLTYFQNEAQLEKSRLLSDRFSAERPKGSFSTLEIQRTEQGDSAMYLCASSQDRNYGYTFGSGTRLTVV.

This clonotype was counted at least ten times. The rearrangement uses TRBV7-9 and TRBJ2-3; D is uncertain. The V and J ends lost 5 bases and 3 bases respectively, with 12 bases between them. Germline-derived CDR1 and CDR2 are SEHNR and FQNEAQ (reference sequence). This CDR3 spans 14 amino acids. In DNA form, the CDR3 reads TGTGCCAGCAGCGCCTGGCGTCCGACAGATACGCAGTATTTT. Encoded protein: CASSAWRPTDTQYF.

Ten or more counts support this clonotype. The chain couples TRBV6-6 to TRBJ1-1; D may be TRBD1 (5 bases). Trimming cost V 1 base and J 2 bases, with 8 bases left between them. The CDR3 is 14 amino acids. The germline V gene encodes CDR1 MNHNY and CDR2 SVGAGI (reference sequence). CDR3 DNA: TGTGCCAGCAGTTACTTAGGGGAAAACACTGAAGCTTTCTTT. It specifies CASSYLGENTEAFF.

V usage is TRBV20-1 and J usage is TRBJ2-3; 12 positions agree with TRBD1. The junction had 20 bases not matched to a gene; V was cut back by 4 bases and J by 6 bases. CDR3 length: 19 amino acids. Germline V gene sequence: CDR1 DFQATT, CDR2 SNEGSKA (reference sequence). The CDR3 DNA is TGCAGTGCTAAACCCGAGGGGGACAGGGGGCGACTGATCTATGATACGCAGTATTTT. Translating gives CSAKPEGDRGRLIYDTQYF.

This chain connects TRBV20-1 to TRBJ1-1, with 8 bases aligning to TRBD1. Looked up from germline, CDR1 is DFQATT and CDR2 is SNEGSKA (reference sequence). The CDR3 runs to 15 residues. After removal of 0 bases from V and 4 bases from J, the junction contained 7 bases not matched to a gene. Here the CDR3 DNA reads TGCAGTGCTAGAGAACCGGGACAGGATCTCACTGAAGCTTTCTTT. This gives the protein CSAREPGQDLTEAFF.

This clonotype showed up many times. The rearrangement joins TRBV7-9 to TRBJ1-1; D is ambiguous. The CDR3 has 13 amino acids. Germline CDR1 SEHNR, CDR2 FQNEAQ (reference sequence). V gave up 4 bases and J gave up 11 bases, with 17 bases separating them. CDR3 loop: CASSSAGNLEAFF. The CDR3 bases are TGTGCCAGCAGCTCAGCCGGGAACCTGGAGGCTTTCTTT.

In this sample, this clonotype turned up many times. The chain's CDR3 is CGSEEGGRDTQYF. The DNA of the CDR3 is TGCGGCTCCGAAGAAGGGGGACGGGATACGCAGTATTTT. J is TRBJ2-3 and V is TRBV20-1; D may be TRBD1 (6 bases). The V gene's germline CDR1 is DFQATT and CDR2 SNEGSKA (reference sequence). CDR3 length equals 13 residues.

Ten or more counts support this clonotype. CDR3 in amino acids: CASSYLSGSWGTEAFF. The DNA of the CDR3 is TGTGCCAGCAGCTACTTATCGGGGAGCTGGGGCACTGAAGCTTTCTTT. V and J are TRBV3-1 and TRBJ1-1, with D unresolved. Trimming stripped 5 bases from V and 4 bases from J, with 20 bases between. Germline loops: CDR1 LGHDT, CDR2 YNNKEL (reference sequence). The CDR3 runs to 16 residues.

This clonotype was seen ten or more times. V gene TRBV4-2 combines with J gene TRBJ1-1, with D unclear. Deletions cut 5 bases from V and 3 bases from J, with 13 bases between. From germline, CDR1 is LGHNA and CDR2 YNFKEQ. The CDR3 spans 14 residues. CDR3 coding DNA: TGTGCCAGCAGCGAAGCCCCCACCGACACTGAAGCTTTCTTT. It is translated as CASSEAPTDTEAFF.

This clonotype was observed many times. J is TRBJ2-5 and V is TRBV7-2; D not certain. Per germline, CDR1 SGHTA and CDR2 FQGNSA. The CDR3 contains 12 residues. V gave up 1 base and J gave up 9 bases, with 9 bases separating them. This CDR3 is CASSLVAQAQYF. The CDR3 DNA reads TGTGCCAGCAGCTTAGTCGCTCAGGCCCAGTACTTC. Together with reference TRBV7-2 and TRBJ2-5, the CDR3 gives the full variable domain: GAGVSQSPSNKVTEKGKDVELRCDPISGHTALYWYRQSLGQGLEFLIYFQGNSAPDKSGLPSDRFSAERTGGSVSTLTIQRTQQEDSAVYLCASSLVAQAQYFGPGTRLLVL.

At least ten counts were recorded for this clonotype. The V and J genes are TRBV2 and TRBJ1-6; tentative D call: TRBD1 (6 bases). Germline V gene sequence: CDR1 SNHLY, CDR2 FYNNEI. V shed 3 bases and J shed 7 bases, with 10 bases lying between them. CDR3 length equals 14 residues. CDR3 in DNA: TGTGCCAGCAGTGAGGGCAGGGGCAATTCACCCCTCCACTTT. It codes for CASSEGRGNSPLHF.

This clonotype showed up many times. The chain carries TRBV27 and TRBJ2-2, with D possibly matching TRBD2 (5 bases). Germline V CDR1 and CDR2: MNHEY, SMNVEV (reference sequence). CDR3 size: 14 residues. V lost 2 bases and J 8 bases, leaving 12 bases between the germline ends. The CDR3 sequence is CASSLAGIGGELFF. CDR3 DNA: TGTGCCAGCAGTTTAGCGGGCATTGGGGGGGAGCTGTTTTTT.

This clonotype was detected many times. The rearrangement joins TRBV6-4 to TRBJ2-6; D not certain. The CDR3 spans 17 residues. V was cut by 5 bases and J by 0 bases, with 14 bases left in between. Germline values: CDR1 MRHNA, CDR2 SNTAGT. CDR3 DNA sequence: TGTGCCAGCAGTAGAGACACCCAGAGCTCTGGGGCCAACGTCCTGACTTTC. It is translated as CASSRDTQSSGANVLTF.

This clonotype was counted ten times or more. The rearrangement uses TRBV7-2 and TRBJ1-2, with D uncertain. This CDR3 comprises 11 residues. The germline CDR1 and CDR2 sequences are SGHTA and FQGNSA. Trimming removed 1 base from V and 7 bases from J, with 4 bases in between. The CDR3 coding sequence is TGTGCCAGCAGCTTAGTTGGTGGCTACACCTTC. It encodes CASSLVGGYTF.

A remark on this clonotype: A much larger clone sits a single nucleotide away, making a read error possible. This chain joins TRBV20-1 and TRBJ2-1; D is perhaps TRBD1 (6 bases). CDR3 size: 15 residues. The germline CDR1 and CDR2 sequences are DFQATT and SNEGSKA (reference sequence). Trimming cost V 3 bases and J 5 bases, with 17 bases left between them. The CDR3 sequence is CSASHPGQTNNEQFF. CDR3 in DNA: TGCAGTGCTAGTCATCCCGGACAGACGAACAATGAGCAGTTCTTC.

This clonotype was recorded many times. The chain links TRBV11-1 to TRBJ2-7, with D hard to call. The CDR3 totals 13 residues. Germline V gene data show CDR1 as SGHAT and CDR2 as FQDESV (reference sequence). Trimming took 4 bases from V and 7 from J, leaving 14 bases between them. This chain's CDR3 is CASSWDPIGEQYF. The CDR3 nucleotides read TGTGCCAGCAGCTGGGATCCGATCGGGGAGCAGTACTTC.

This clonotype was observed at least ten times. The CDR3 nucleotides are TGTGCCAGCAGTTCTACTTATGGACGGGCGAACACCGGGGAGCTGTTTTTT. This codes for CASSSTYGRANTGELFF. The chain is built from TRBV7-2 and TRBJ2-2; D ambiguous. CDR1 is SGHTA, CDR2 FQGNSA, per germline. Trimming pared 6 bases from V and 0 bases from J, leaving 17 bases between. The CDR3 extends over 17 amino acids.

This clonotype was counted between two and nine times. The J gene is TRBJ2-5, the V gene TRBV20-1; TRBD1 matches at 11 bases. Per germline, CDR1 DFQATT and CDR2 SNEGSKA (reference sequence). The ends lost 6 bases at V and 2 bases at J; junction bases unmatched: 8. The length of the CDR3 is 15 residues. This chain's CDR3 is CSALPGTGGQETQYF. The CDR3 nucleotides are TGCAGTGCGCTGCCCGGGACAGGGGGACAAGAGACCCAGTACTTC.